This T cell receptor beta chain derives from a study of blood T cell repertoires in COVID-19. The overall study: Samples of COVID-19 (acute and convalescent) were obtained from the United States, Italy and Spain. Sources were T cells, B-cell-depleted T cells, or PBMCs; the material itself was cDNA or gDNA.

CDR3 size: 13 residues. Germline V gene sequence: CDR1 LNHDA, CDR2 SQIVND (reference sequence). Trimming took off 3 bases at V and 6 bases at J, with 9 bases between the two ends. Per the study methods: From reference gene primer amplification, estimates of nucleated cell counts were derived. Repertoires were generated with immunoSEQ multiplex PCR, while TCRdb's copy carries only in-frame clones and drops some. That table furnishes V, J and clone size, whereas the DNA furnished D and trimming. The sample includes around 180,000 clones, roughly 70% of them seen just once. The TCR was taken from a woman aged 80 or over with acute or convalescent COVID-19. The sample was peripheral blood. The rearrangement joins TRBV19 to TRBJ1-5; no definite D call. This CDR3 is CASSIAVSQPQHF. CDR3 coding DNA: TGTGCCAGTAGTATCGCTGTCAGTCAGCCCCAGCATTTT. The complete variable domain, with remaining parts taken from reference TRBV19 and TRBJ1-5, reads DGGITQSPKYLFRKEGQNVTLSCEQNLNHDAMYWYRQDPGQGLRLIYYSQIVNDFQKGDIAEGYSVSREKKESFPLTVTSAQKNPTAFYLCASSIAVSQPQHFGDGTRLSIL.